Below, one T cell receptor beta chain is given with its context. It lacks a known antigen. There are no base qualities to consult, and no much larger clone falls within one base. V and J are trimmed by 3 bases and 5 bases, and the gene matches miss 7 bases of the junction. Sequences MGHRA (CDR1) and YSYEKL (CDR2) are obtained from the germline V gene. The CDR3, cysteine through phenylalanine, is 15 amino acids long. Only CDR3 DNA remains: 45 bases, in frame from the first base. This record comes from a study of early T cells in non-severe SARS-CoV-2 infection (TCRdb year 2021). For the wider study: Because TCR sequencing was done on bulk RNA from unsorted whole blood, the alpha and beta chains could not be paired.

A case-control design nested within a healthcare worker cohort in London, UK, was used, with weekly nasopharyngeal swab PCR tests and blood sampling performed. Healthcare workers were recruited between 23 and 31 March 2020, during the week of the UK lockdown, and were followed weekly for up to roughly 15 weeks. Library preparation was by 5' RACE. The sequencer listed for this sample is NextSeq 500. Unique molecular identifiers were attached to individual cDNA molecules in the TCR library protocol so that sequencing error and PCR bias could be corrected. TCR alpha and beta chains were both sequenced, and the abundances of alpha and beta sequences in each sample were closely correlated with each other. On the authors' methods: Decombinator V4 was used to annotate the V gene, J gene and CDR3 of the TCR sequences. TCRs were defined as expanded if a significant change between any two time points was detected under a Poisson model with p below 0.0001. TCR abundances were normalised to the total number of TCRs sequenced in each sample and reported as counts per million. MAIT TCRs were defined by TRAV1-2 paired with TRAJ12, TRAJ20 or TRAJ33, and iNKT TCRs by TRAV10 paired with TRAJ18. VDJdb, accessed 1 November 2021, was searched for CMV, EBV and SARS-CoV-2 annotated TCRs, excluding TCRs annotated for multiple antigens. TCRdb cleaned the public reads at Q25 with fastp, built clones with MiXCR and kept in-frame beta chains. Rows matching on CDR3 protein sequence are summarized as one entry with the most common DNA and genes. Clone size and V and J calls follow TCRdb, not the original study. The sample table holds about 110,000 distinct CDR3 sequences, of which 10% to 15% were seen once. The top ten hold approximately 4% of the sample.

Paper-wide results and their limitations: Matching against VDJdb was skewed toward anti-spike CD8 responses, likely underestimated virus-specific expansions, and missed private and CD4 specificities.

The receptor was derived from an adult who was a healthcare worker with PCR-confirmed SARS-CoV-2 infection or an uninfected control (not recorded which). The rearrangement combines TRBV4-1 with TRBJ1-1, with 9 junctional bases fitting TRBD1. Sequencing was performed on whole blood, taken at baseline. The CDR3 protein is CASSQGQGLRTEAFF. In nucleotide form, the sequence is TGCGCCAGCAGCCAGGGACAGGGACTGAGAACTGAAGCTTTCTTT.